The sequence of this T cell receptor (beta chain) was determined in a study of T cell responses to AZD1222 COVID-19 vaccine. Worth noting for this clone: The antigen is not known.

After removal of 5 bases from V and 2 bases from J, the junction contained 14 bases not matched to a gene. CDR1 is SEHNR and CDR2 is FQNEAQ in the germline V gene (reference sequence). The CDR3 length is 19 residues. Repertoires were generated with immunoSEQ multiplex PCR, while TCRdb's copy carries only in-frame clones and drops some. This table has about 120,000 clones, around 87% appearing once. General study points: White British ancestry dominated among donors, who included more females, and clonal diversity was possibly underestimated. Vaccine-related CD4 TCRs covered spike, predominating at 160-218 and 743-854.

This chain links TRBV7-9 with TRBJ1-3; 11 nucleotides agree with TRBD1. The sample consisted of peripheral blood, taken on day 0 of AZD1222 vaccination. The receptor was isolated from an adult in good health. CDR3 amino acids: CASSLTSPGTGGAGNTIYF. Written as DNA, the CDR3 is TGTGCCAGCAGCCTTACGTCACCCGGGACAGGGGGAGCTGGAAACACCATATATTTT.